This is a list of T cell receptor beta chains from one sample in a study of blood T cell repertoires in COVID-19. Data came from immunoSEQ multiplex PCR; TCRdb stores just in-frame clones and leaves some out. The sample has 240,000 or so clones; approximately 87% are singletons. The sample was peripheral blood. These receptors came from a man in his 60s with acute or convalescent COVID-19. The CDR3 runs from the conserved cysteine through the conserved F or W. Each record gives: J gene, clone size, V gene, D gene, CDR3 protein, CDR3 DNA. D genes are given only for firm matches. Size values are once, few and many counts, or a class for expanded clones, and some rows have none.

TRBJ2-4,once,TRBV3-1/TRBV3-2,TRBD1,CASSQKQGAPHPPSKNIQYF,TGTGCCAGCAGCCAGAAACAGGGGGCGCCCCATCCTCCCTCCAAAAACATTCAGTACTTC
TRBJ1-3,NA,TRBV4-1,NA,CASSQDAQGDYGNTIYF,TGCGCCAGCAGCCAAGATGCACAAGGAGATTATGGAAACACCATATATTTT
TRBJ2-1,NA,TRBV9,TRBD1,CASSGDSLSYNEQFF,TGTGCCAGCAGCGGGGACAGCCTGTCCTACAATGAGCAGTTCTTC
TRBJ2-3,NA,TRBV19,TRBD2,CASSWGGTRRGSDTQYF,TGTGCCAGTAGTTGGGGCGGGACTAGGAGGGGCTCAGATACGCAGTATTTT
TRBJ1-1,NA,TRBV14,TRBD1,CASSQVRGRTEAFF,TGTGCCAGCAGCCAAGTAAGGGGGCGAACTGAAGCTTTCTTT
TRBJ2-7,NA,TRBV19,NA,CASSIRDNYEQYF,TGTGCCAGTAGTATAAGAGACAACTACGAGCAGTACTTC
TRBJ1-6,NA,TRBV11-2,NA,CASSLDPGSPLHF,TGTGCCAGCAGCTTAGACCCGGGGTCACCCCTCCACTTT
TRBJ1-2,NA,TRBV19,NA,CASSIGAGNSGGYTF,TGTGCCAGTAGTATCGGAGCAGGGAACTCTGGTGGCTACACCTTC
TRBJ2-5,NA,TRBV24-1,NA,CATSDFATGFQETQYF,TGTGCCACCAGTGACTTCGCGACAGGCTTCCAAGAGACCCAGTACTTC
TRBJ2-7,NA,TRBV6-1,TRBD1,CASSERGTGATYEQYF,TGTGCCAGCAGTGAAAGGGGGACAGGAGCTACCTACGAGCAGTACTTC
TRBJ1-5,NA,TRBV27,NA,CASSLFRGNQPQHF,TGTGCCAGCAGTTTATTTCGGGGAAATCAGCCCCAGCATTTT
TRBJ1-1,NA,TRBV4-2,TRBD1,CASSRSLQGPTEAFF,TGTGCCAGCAGCCGATCGTTACAGGGGCCCACTGAAGCTTTCTTT
TRBJ1-5,NA,TRBV4-2,NA,CASSQDFGSNQPQHF,TGTGCCAGCAGCCAAGATTTCGGGAGCAATCAGCCCCAGCATTTT
TRBJ1-2,NA,TRBV7-6,TRBD1,CASSMGQANGYTF,TGTGCCAGCAGCATGGGACAGGCTAATGGCTACACCTTC
TRBJ1-2,once,TRBV11-2,TRBD1,CASSLGSSGTARGGYTF,TGTGCCAGCAGCTTAGGGTCCTCCGGGACAGCAAGAGGTGGCTACACCTTC
TRBJ2-1,NA,TRBV5-6,NA,CASRKISEPIHSNEQFF,TGTGCCAGCAGAAAAATCTCCGAGCCGATCCACAGCAATGAGCAGTTCTTC
TRBJ1-6,NA,TRBV12-5,TRBD1,CASGLVDREHSPLHF,TGTGCTAGTGGTTTGGTGGACAGGGAGCATTCACCCCTCCACTTT
TRBJ2-3,NA,TRBV11-3,TRBD1,CASSLDRKGAITDTQYF,TGTGCCAGCAGCTTAGATCGCAAGGGGGCTATCACAGATACGCAGTATTTT
TRBJ2-5,NA,TRBV6-2/TRBV6-3,TRBD2,CASSLSDSFSGRAQETQYF,TGTGCCAGCAGTCTCTCAGACTCATTTAGCGGGAGGGCCCAAGAGACCCAGTACTTC
TRBJ1-5,NA,TRBV24-1,NA,CATSEGGRNSNQPQHF,TGTGCCACCAGTGAGGGGGGACGAAATAGCAATCAGCCCCAGCATTTT
TRBJ1-1,once,TRBV29-1,TRBD1,CSVDRDRASHRPF,TGCAGCGTTGACCGGGACAGGGCTTCTCATAGACCCTTC
TRBJ2-1,NA,TRBV14,TRBD2,CASSQRLAGGPTLYNEQFF,TGTGCCAGCAGCCAACGACTAGCGGGAGGCCCTACGCTTTACAATGAGCAGTTCTTC
TRBJ1-5,NA,TRBV19,TRBD1,CATVQGVGQPQHF,TGTGCCACGGTACAGGGGGTAGGTCAGCCCCAGCATTTT
TRBJ1-2,NA,TRBV7-2,TRBD1,CASSPWAGGRGDYGYTF,TGTGCCAGCAGCCCTTGGGCAGGGGGCAGGGGTGACTATGGCTACACCTTC
TRBJ1-5,NA,TRBV10-3,NA,CAISGTNSNQPQHF,TGTGCCATCAGTGGGACTAATAGCAATCAGCCCCAGCATTTT
TRBJ1-1,once,TRBV7-3,NA,CASSLGRRSGAMNTEAFF,TGTGCCAGCAGCTTAGGGCGTCGGTCAGGGGCTATGAACACTGAAGCTTTCTTT
TRBJ2-7,NA,TRBV30,TRBD2,CAWVRAGGYEQYF,TGTGCCTGGGTTAGGGCGGGAGGCTACGAGCAGTACTTC
TRBJ2-1,NA,TRBV29-1,TRBD2,CSAEGLAYPNEQFF,TGCAGCGCCGAGGGACTAGCTTACCCCAATGAGCAGTTCTTC
TRBJ2-5,few,TRBV5-6,TRBD2,CASSSIGTSDGQTQYF,TGTGCCAGCAGCTCGATCGGGACTAGTGACGGACAGACCCAGTACTTC
TRBJ2-7,NA,TRBV4-1,TRBD2,CASSPAGRGGEQYF,TGCGCCAGCAGCCCCGCCGGGAGGGGGGGGGAGCAGTACTTC
TRBJ2-2,NA,TRBV9,TRBD2,CASSVAGGRDGELFF,TGTGCCAGCAGCGTAGCGGGAGGGCGAGACGGGGAGCTGTTTTTT
TRBJ2-3,NA,TRBV19,TRBD2,CASSISGGTADTQYF,TGTGCCAGTAGTATAAGCGGGGGAACGGCAGATACGCAGTATTTT
TRBJ2-3,NA,TRBV29-1,TRBD2,CSVERASGSSDTQYF,TGCAGCGTTGAAAGGGCTAGCGGGAGCTCGGATACGCAGTATTTT
TRBJ1-4,NA,TRBV4-3,NA,CASSQVFLATNEKLFF,TGCGCCAGCAGCCAAGTGTTCCTTGCAACTAATGAAAAACTGTTTTTT
TRBJ1-1,NA,TRBV7-3,TRBD1,CASRGTGGSEAFF,TGTGCCAGCAGGGGGACAGGGGGCAGTGAAGCTTTCTTT
TRBJ1-2,NA,TRBV5-4,NA,CASSLDLEDRYGYTF,TGTGCCAGCAGCTTGGATCTCGAGGACAGATATGGCTACACCTTC
TRBJ1-2,NA,TRBV5-1,TRBD1,CASSLTGGIDGYTF,TGCGCCAGCAGCTTGACAGGGGGGATTGATGGCTACACCTTC
TRBJ1-2,NA,TRBV30,NA,CAWRDQGNGYTF,TGTGCCTGGCGAGACCAGGGCAATGGCTACACCTTC
TRBJ1-2,NA,TRBV28,NA,CASRGPGTSNRQYYGYTF,TGTGCCAGCAGGGGTCCCGGGACATCGAACCGACAATACTATGGCTACACCTTC
TRBJ2-7,NA,TRBV6-5,NA,CASSYSGPSYEQYF,TGTGCCAGCAGTTACTCGGGGCCGTCCTACGAGCAGTACTTC
TRBJ1-2,NA,TRBV2,TRBD1,CASGQGPPSGYTF,TGTGCCAGCGGACAGGGTCCCCCCTCTGGCTACACCTTC
TRBJ1-6,NA,TRBV5-5,TRBD1,CASSSDRGKSPLHF,TGTGCCAGCAGCTCGGACAGGGGGAAATCACCCCTCCACTTT
TRBJ1-2,NA,TRBV30,NA,CAWSGTDRNYGYTF,TGTGCCTGGAGTGGGACCGACAGGAACTATGGCTACACCTTC
TRBJ1-4,NA,TRBV7-9,TRBD1,CASSLGQGAGSEKLFF,TGTGCCAGCAGCTTAGGACAGGGGGCTGGTAGTGAAAAACTGTTTTTT
TRBJ2-3,once,TRBV4-3,NA,CASSQLGGAKDTQYF,TGCGCCAGCAGCCAGTTAGGGGGGGCGAAGGATACGCAGTATTTT
TRBJ2-6,once,TRBV7-3,NA,CASGQGAGANVLTF,TGTGCCAGCGGTCAAGGGGCTGGGGCCAACGTCCTGACTTTC
TRBJ1-5,NA,TRBV19,TRBD1,CASSYNKGQGAQPQHF,TGTGCCAGTAGTTACAATAAGGGACAGGGCGCGCAGCCCCAGCATTTT
TRBJ2-7,NA,TRBV5-4,NA,CASSARDVHEQYF,TGTGCCAGCAGCGCCCGGGATGTCCACGAGCAGTACTTC
TRBJ2-7,NA,TRBV11-2,NA,CASSLEDLGYEQYF,TGTGCCAGCAGCTTAGAGGATCTAGGATACGAGCAGTACTTC